This record concerns one TCR beta chain sequence. cDNA reverse transcribed from extracted RNA served as the sequencing template. TCRdb's copy holds only in-frame clones and misses some; the assay was immunoSEQ multiplex PCR. Of around 290,000 clones in the sample, 55% to 75% were seen once. The data stem from a study of CD8+ T cells in alopecia areata. The CDR3 runs to 13 residues. V dropped 4 bases and J dropped 5 bases, with 8 bases sitting between them. The germline gives CDR1 MNHNY, CDR2 SVGAGI (reference sequence). Treatment meaning: oral pan-JAK inhibitor, 5-10 mg twice daily. The sequenced sample was CD4+ T cells sorted from blood, obtained at week 24, from a patient treated with tofacitinib. This sequence joins TRBV6-6 and TRBJ2-2; tentatively, D is TRBD1 (5 bases). The clonotype was recovered from a human donor with alopecia areata. The CDR3 DNA sequence: TGTGCCAGCAGTTCAGGGTTTACCGGGGAGCTGTTTTTT. Residues: CASSSGFTGELFF.